The 19 T cell receptor beta chains listed next were all sequenced from one sample in a study of blood T cell repertoires in COVID-19. Sequencing was performed with immunoSEQ multiplex PCR; in TCRdb, only in-frame clones are kept and a portion is missing. Counted here are 100,000 to 140,000 clones, about four fifths occurring once; the ten biggest clones make up around 4.4%. What was sequenced was peripheral blood. All receptors derive from a human donor in a cohort sampled during active COVID-19.

Turning to this clone: One end of the junction fails to match germline, which may point to a read error. The genes are TRBV7-7 and TRBJ2-5, with TRBD2 as a possible D gene (7 bases). The germline gives CDR1 SSHAT, CDR2 FNYEAQ (reference sequence). The CDR3 covers 13 residues. The CDR3 reads CASRGLFQETQYF. CDR3 coding DNA: TGTGCTAGCAGGGGACTATTCCAAGAGACCCAGTACTTC.

This clone was seen just once. This chain connects TRBV5-4 to TRBJ1-2; D ambiguous. V was clipped by 1 base and J by 3 bases, with 10 bases between them. Germline lookup yields CDR1 SGHNT and CDR2 YYREEE (reference sequence). The CDR3 runs to 14 residues. CDR3 sequence (DNA): TGTGCCAGCAGCTTGTACAGCTCAGACTATGGCTACACCTTC. The encoded protein is CASSLYSSDYGYTF.

To note about this clone: An end of the junction does not agree with germline; a read error may underlie this. V and J are TRBV11-2 and TRBJ2-2; the D gene is possibly TRBD1 (5 bases). The germline gives CDR1 SGHAT, CDR2 FQNNGV. The CDR3 sequence is 15 residues long. CDR3 DNA sequence: TGTGCCAGCAGCCTAGACAGTCCTAACACCGGGGAGCTGTTTTTT. Protein sequence: CASSLDSPNTGELFF.

This chain uses TRBV7-2 with TRBJ1-2; TRBD1 might be the D (6 bases). Per the germline V gene, CDR1 is SGHTA and CDR2 is FQGNSA. V lost 1 base and J lost 4, with 13 bases in between. The CDR3 is made up of 15 amino acids. CDR3 in amino acids: CASSLGGDRSYGYTF. For the CDR3, the DNA is TGTGCCAGCAGCTTAGGGGGAGACAGGTCCTATGGCTACACCTTC.

The rearrangement joins TRBV3-1 (or the pseudogene TRBV3-2) to TRBJ2-1, with 8 bases matching TRBD2. The junction had 8 bases not matched to a gene; V was cut back by 3 bases and J by 4 bases. Looked up from germline, CDR1 is LGHDT and CDR2 is YNNKEL (reference sequence). The CDR3 is made up of 16 amino acids. CDR3 in DNA: TGTGCCAGCAGCCACTGGGCAGCGGGAGTTTACAATGAGCAGTTCTTC. Amino acids: CASSHWAAGVYNEQFF.

Note on this clone: One end of the junction is discordant with germline, which a read error may explain. The chain uses TRBV7-3 and TRBJ2-7, with TRBD1 matching over 11 bases. CDR1 SGHTA and CDR2 FQGTGA come from the germline V gene. The CDR3 totals 13 residues. Written as DNA, the CDR3 is TGTGCCAGCAGTTCAGGGACAGGGGGATTTCAAAGCTTC. Its translation: CASSSGTGGFQSF.

This rearrangement joins TRBV9 to TRBJ2-3; the match to TRBD2 covers 10 bases. The germline V gene has CDR1 SGDLS and CDR2 YYNGEE. V lost 3 bases and J lost 6; bases outside the gene matches: 16. This CDR3 comprises 18 residues. CDR3 sequence reads: CASSGRFPGLAPTDTQYF. As DNA, the CDR3 is TGTGCCAGCAGCGGAAGATTCCCGGGACTAGCGCCAACGGATACGCAGTATTTT.

The chain is built from TRBV3-1 (or the pseudogene TRBV3-2) and TRBJ1-4; 7 nucleotides line up with TRBD1. Germline CDR1 LGHDT, CDR2 YNNKEL (reference sequence). J lost 2 bases, V lost 5 bases, and 5 bases had no gene match. The CDR3 extends over 15 amino acids. CDR3 sequence (DNA): TGTGCCAGCAGCTCAGGGGGTGGGACTAATGAAAAACTGTTTTTT. Its translation is CASSSGGGTNEKLFF.

In regard to this clone: One end of the junction varies from germline; a read error may be responsible. V and J are TRBV4-2 and TRBJ2-3; perhaps TRBD1 as D (8 bases). This CDR3 has 13 amino acids. CDR1 and CDR2 from the germline V gene are LGHNA and YNFKEQ. CDR3 in amino acids: CASSQEVRTGRDF. CDR3 nucleotide sequence: TGTGCCAGCAGCCAAGAAGTACGGACAGGGAGGGACTTT.

The chain couples TRBV24-1 to TRBJ2-3; tentative D call: TRBD1 (5 bases). Looked up from germline, CDR1 is KGHDR and CDR2 is SFDVKD. Trimming removed 9 bases from V and 3 bases from J, with 12 bases in between. The CDR3 runs 13 residues. The CDR3 is CATSSGLTDTQYF. CDR3 coding DNA: TGTGCCACCTCGTCAGGGCTGACAGATACGCAGTATTTT.

V and J are TRBV27 and TRBJ2-1; 7 bases are a match to TRBD1. The germline V gene encodes CDR1 MNHEY and CDR2 SMNVEV (reference sequence). This CDR3 spans 14 amino acids. Unmatched junction bases numbered 8, after V lost 2 bases and J lost 10 bases. The CDR3 region is CASSLEIRGREQFF. The DNA of the CDR3 is TGTGCCAGCAGTTTAGAGATTAGGGGGCGGGAGCAGTTCTTC.

The chain recombines TRBV19 with TRBJ1-2; 7 nucleotides align to TRBD1. Germline CDR1 reads LNHDA; CDR2 reads SQIVND (reference sequence). Unmatched junction bases numbered 6, after V lost 4 bases and J lost 1 base. This CDR3 has 15 amino acids. CDR3 amino acids: CASSTGQDLNYGYTF. The CDR3 DNA sequence: TGTGCCAGTAGTACTGGACAGGACCTTAACTATGGCTACACCTTC.

This clone has only one observation. The V and J genes are TRBV24-1 and TRBJ2-2; D is possibly TRBD1 (5 bases). CDR3 length: 18 residues. Germline V gene data show CDR1 as KGHDR and CDR2 as SFDVKD. V lost 3 bases, J lost 4 bases, and 20 bases lay in between. CDR3 protein: CATSDPSGFTGFTGELFF. CDR3 nucleotide sequence: TGTGCCACCAGTGATCCCTCTGGGTTTACAGGATTCACCGGGGAGCTGTTTTTT.

The V call is TRBV24-1, the J call TRBJ1-2, with 9 nucleotides matching TRBD1. Trimming at V came to 3 bases and at J to 6 bases, leaving 10 bases not matched to a gene. This CDR3 has 16 residues. Germline values: CDR1 KGHDR, CDR2 SFDVKD. Here the CDR3 reads CATSDPSGTGNHGYTF. The DNA for the CDR3 is TGTGCCACCAGTGATCCCTCCGGGACAGGGAATCATGGCTACACCTTC.

The rearrangement uses TRBV24-1 and TRBJ2-1; 9 bases match TRBD1. V lost 4 bases and J lost 8; bases outside the gene matches: 11. Germline lookup yields CDR1 KGHDR and CDR2 SFDVKD. CDR3 length: 16 residues. The CDR3 region is CATSENSGTGSYEQFF. For the CDR3, the DNA is TGTGCCACCAGTGAAAACAGCGGGACAGGGTCCTATGAGCAGTTCTTC.

The rearrangement uses TRBV4-3 and TRBJ1-2, with D unresolved. The germline CDR1 and CDR2 sequences are LGHNA and YSLEER. CDR3 length equals 16 residues. The germline V and J ends were trimmed by 0 bases and 3 bases, with 14 bases remaining between them. For the CDR3, the DNA is TGCGCCAGCAGCCAAGATATAGTGCTGGACTACTATGGCTACACCTTC. It is translated as CASSQDIVLDYYGYTF.

The chain joins TRBV4-1 to TRBJ2-5, with D unclear. Trimming took 4 bases from V and 0 from J, leaving 3 bases between them. Germline CDR1 MGHRA, CDR2 YSYEKL. The CDR3 spans 12 residues. CDR3 bases: TGCGCCAGCAGCCCTAACCAAGAGACCCAGTACTTC. Translation gives CASSPNQETQYF.

The chain is built from TRBV7-2 and TRBJ2-3; 9 positions match TRBD1. This CDR3 has 15 residues. V trimming: 4 bases; J trimming: 4 bases; junction bases outside the gene matches: 6. Germline CDR1 is SGHTA and CDR2 is FQGNSA. The DNA of the CDR3 is TGTGCCAGCAGCTCCGGGACAGGGAGGTCAGATACGCAGTATTTT. Protein: CASSSGTGRSDTQYF.

This clone was counted a few times. The chain recombines TRBV6-5 with TRBJ2-1; TRBD2 matches at 10 bases. This CDR3 has 13 amino acids. Germline CDR1 is MNHEY and CDR2 is SVGAGI. V lost 7 bases and J lost 7; bases outside the gene matches: 4. DNA for the CDR3: TGTGCCAGCACTTCTAGCGGGGGTAATGAGCAGTTCTTC. Translation gives CASTSSGGNEQFF.